The clone carrying this TCR beta chain was picked up a small number of times. Time point given: sample taken at primary tumor resection. Whole RNA, which was extracted from tumor, nontumor lung tissue or frozen PBMC, was sequenced without any cell sorting. TCRdb redid the calling of the 5' RACE reads with MiXCR, one entry per CDR3 protein. The repertoire holds about 56,000 distinct CDR3 sequences, with 7% to 10% as singletons. This record belongs to a study of spatial heterogeneity in lung cancer. Trimming left V 0 bases short and J 1 base short, with 12 bases between. CDR3 length: 15 amino acids. The germline V gene encodes CDR1 DFQATT and CDR2 SNEGSKA (reference sequence).

Material: PBMCs, obtained at surgery. This receptor was identified in a female donor with early-stage non-small cell lung cancer. The rearrangement uses TRBV20-1 and TRBJ1-1; no clear D gene. The CDR3 DNA reads TGCAGTGCTAGAGATACCCGCCGATCGAACACTGAAGCTTTCTTT. It codes for CSARDTRRSNTEAFF.